The 11 T cell receptor beta chains below all came from one sample that was sequenced in a study of OX40 agonist ivuxolimab in advanced cancers. Assay used: immunoSEQ multiplex PCR; TCRdb lists only in-frame clones, some missing. The table shows over 75,000 clones, with about 89% occurring only once. The material was CD4+ or CD8+ T cells sorted from blood, obtained in a trial of the OX40 agonist ivuxolimab. Source of these receptors: an adult with an advanced solid tumor such as melanoma, head and neck, liver or kidney cancer.

J is TRBJ2-1 and V is TRBV19; the D call may be TRBD1 or TRBD2 (5 bases each). This CDR3 has 11 amino acids. The germline V and J ends were trimmed by 7 bases and 9 bases, with 10 bases remaining between them. Germline loops: CDR1 LNHDA, CDR2 SQIVND (reference sequence). The CDR3 nucleotides are TGTGCCAGTACTTGGGGGACTGAGCAGTTCTTC. Translated, it gives CASTWGTEQFF.

The CDR3: CASSIDRYNQPQHF. Here the CDR3 DNA reads TGTGCCAGCAGTATCGACAGGTACAATCAGCCCCAGCATTTT. The chain carries TRBV6-1 and TRBJ1-5; D perhaps matches TRBD1 (6 bases). V lost 5 bases and J 3 bases, leaving 11 bases between the germline ends. Germline CDR1 reads MNHNS; CDR2 reads SASEGT. There are 14 residues in the CDR3.

This clone was found once. This sequence joins TRBV5-1 and TRBJ2-5; 11 bases map to TRBD2. Trimming removed 4 bases from V and 2 bases from J; junction bases left unmatched: 7. The CDR3 sequence is 16 residues long. Germline CDR1 SGHRS, CDR2 YFSETQ. In DNA, the CDR3 is TGCGCCAGCAGCGACCTAGCGGGAGGCTCACAAGAGACCCAGTACTTC. Amino acid sequence: CASSDLAGGSQETQYF.

The rearrangement links TRBV28 to TRBJ2-1; 10 bases map to TRBD2. This CDR3 region has 16 residues. Germline CDR1 is MDHEN and CDR2 is SYDVKM. With 4 bases clipped from V and 6 bases from J, the junction kept 9 bases outside the gene matches. The CDR3: CASSSFLAGAFNEQFF. In DNA form, the CDR3 reads TGTGCCAGCAGTTCCTTCCTAGCGGGAGCATTCAATGAGCAGTTCTTC.

The chain couples TRBV15 to TRBJ2-3; D uncertain. The CDR3 totals 12 residues. Germline V lookup: CDR1 LNHNV, CDR2 YYDKDF (reference sequence). Trimming took off 5 bases at V and 10 bases at J, with 13 bases between the two ends. The CDR3 bases are TGTGCCACCAGCCCTACAAACTTTGCGCAGTATTTT. Its protein is CATSPTNFAQYF. Complete variable domain (other parts from reference TRBV15 and TRBJ2-3): DAMVIQNPRYQVTQFGKPVTLSCSQTLNHNVMYWYQQKSSQAPKLLFHYYDKDFNNEADTPDNFQSRRPNTSFCFLDIRSPGLGDTAMYLCATSPTNFAQYFGPGTRLTVL.

The chain carries TRBV7-2 and TRBJ2-2; no reliable D call. The germline CDR1 and CDR2 sequences are SGHTA and FQGNSA. Trimming pared 2 bases from V and 3 bases from J, leaving 7 bases between. The CDR3 is 14 residues long. The CDR3 DNA reads as TGTGCCAGCAGCTTATCACAAGACACCGGGGAGCTGTTTTTT. It encodes CASSLSQDTGELFF.

V gene TRBV2 combines with J gene TRBJ2-1, with a weak D call TRBD1 (5 bases). The CDR3 spans 15 residues. Trimming left V 5 bases short and J 2 bases short, with 13 bases between. The germline V gene encodes CDR1 SNHLY and CDR2 FYNNEI. The CDR3 sequence is CASSSDSQPYNEQFF. The CDR3 nucleotides read TGTGCCAGCAGTTCTGACAGCCAGCCCTACAATGAGCAGTTCTTC.

This clone was observed once. This rearrangement joins TRBV4-2 to TRBJ2-3, with 8 bases matching TRBD2. V was clipped by 0 bases and J by 2 bases; unmatched bases: 7. The CDR3 covers 17 residues. Germline V gene data show CDR1 as LGHNA and CDR2 as YNFKEQ. CDR3 coding DNA: TGTGCCAGCAGCCAAGATCCCCAGCGGGGGTCCACAGATACGCAGTATTTT. Protein product: CASSQDPQRGSTDTQYF.

The chain carries TRBV28 and TRBJ1-1; 11 nucleotides match TRBD1. There are 14 residues in the CDR3. The V segment lost 5 bases and the J segment 4 bases; nucleotides outside the gene matches: 3. Looked up from germline, CDR1 is MDHEN and CDR2 is SYDVKM. CDR3 bases: TGTGCCAGCAGTCCGGGACAGGGGGTCACTGAAGCTTTCTTT. Protein product: CASSPGQGVTEAFF.

The chain recombines TRBV5-1 with TRBJ2-1; D uncertain. Germline CDR1 reads SGHRS; CDR2 reads YFSETQ. This CDR3 is built from 12 residues. V dropped 2 bases and J dropped 6 bases, with 6 bases sitting between them. For the CDR3, the DNA is TGCGCCAGCAGCTTCCTTAGCAATGAGCAGTTCTTC. Translating gives CASSFLSNEQFF.

The chain carries TRBV28 and TRBJ1-5; no firm D call. CDR1 is MDHEN, CDR2 SYDVKM, per germline. The germline V and J ends were trimmed by 2 bases and 4 bases, with 12 bases remaining between them. The CDR3 is made up of 15 amino acids. CDR3 bases: TGTGCCAGCAGTTTAAGGAACCTGGGAAATCAGCCCCAGCATTTT. Residues: CASSLRNLGNQPQHF.